A selection of T cell receptor beta chains follows, all from one sample in a study of T-cell memory formation after mild COVID-19. TCRdb processed the 5' RACE reads anew with MiXCR; each CDR3 protein has one entry. This sample yields nearly 250,000 distinct CDR3 sequences, of which 15% are seen a single time; 2.1% belongs to the top ten. Sequenced sample: PBMCs or a T cell subset sorted from them (not recorded which). These receptors all come from an adult woman who had mild COVID-19 (a few samples of this study predate the infection). Cell type and time point are not known. The CDR3 runs from the conserved cysteine through the conserved F or W. The D gene is left open where the match is weak. Size is omitted from some rows. Given values are once, few, many or a class for expanded clones.

clone size | D gene | J gene | V gene | CDR3 DNA | CDR3 protein
many | NA | TRBJ2-7 | TRBV18 | TGTGCCAGCTCACCAACCCCGTACGAGCAGTACTTC | CASSPTPYEQYF
many | TRBD1 | TRBJ1-3 | TRBV3-1 | TGTGCCAGCAGCCCGGGACAGTCTGGAAACACCATATATTTT | CASSPGQSGNTIYF
NA | NA | TRBJ1-1 | TRBV14 | TGTGCCAGCAGCCAAGCCCCTACCCCTAACACTGAAGCTTTCTTT | CASSQAPTPNTEAFF
few | TRBD2 | TRBJ2-5 | TRBV25-1 | TGTGCCAGCAGTGGGGACTCCGGGGGGGAAGAGACCCAGTACTTC | CASSGDSGGEETQYF
few | NA | TRBJ2-2 | TRBV4-2 | TGTGCCAGCAGCCATCCACAGGGCGCCGGGGAGCTGTTTTTT | CASSHPQGAGELFF
NA | TRBD2 | TRBJ2-1 | TRBV20-1 | TGCAGTGCTACGAGACTAGCGGGAGCGCGCTACAATGAGCAGTTCTTC | CSATRLAGARYNEQFF
NA | NA | TRBJ2-1 | TRBV19 | TGTGCCAGTACCTCCGGTGGCAGGCAGGGTTACAATGAGCAGTTCTTC | CASTSGGRQGYNEQFF
many | TRBD2 | TRBJ2-1 | TRBV7-2 | TGTGCCAGCAGCTTCCGTGCGGGAGGGCCGATTGCTGAGCAGTTCTTC | CASSFRAGGPIAEQFF
NA | TRBD2 | TRBJ2-3 | TRBV29-1 | TGCAGCGTTGATCGCGGGAGGGCGGATACGCAGTATTTT | CSVDRGRADTQYF
many | NA | TRBJ2-3 | TRBV5-1 | TGCGCCAGCAGCTTGAGGGAGCTTAAGATAGATACGCAGTATTTT | CASSLRELKIDTQYF
NA | NA | TRBJ1-2 | TRBV12-3/TRBV12-4 | TGTGCCAGCAGTTTTCCGGAGGGGGGCTACACCTTC | CASSFPEGGYTF
few | TRBD2 | TRBJ2-7 | TRBV3-1 | TGTGCCAGCAGCCAAGATGGGAGGGGCACTAGCGGGAGGACCACCTACGAGCAGTACTTC | CASSQDGRGTSGRTTYEQYF
few | TRBD2 | TRBJ2-7 | TRBV6-6 | TGTGCCAGCAGTCGCCCCCCGGGGGGAGGGGCGGTGGAGCAGTACTTC | CASSRPPGGGAVEQYF
many | TRBD1 | TRBJ1-1 | TRBV18 | TGTGCCAGCTCACACGGACAGGGTTTGAACACTGAAGCTTTCTTT | CASSHGQGLNTEAFF
NA | NA | TRBJ2-3 | TRBV7-9 | TGTGCCAGGTCATCACATACGCAGTATTTT | CARSSHTQYF
NA | NA | TRBJ1-2 | TRBV12-3/TRBV12-4 | TGTGCCAGCAGCCCCACCAGGGCGACTAACTATGGCTACACCTTC | CASSPTRATNYGYTF
few | TRBD2 | TRBJ2-7 | TRBV12-3/TRBV12-4 | TGTGCCAGCAGTTTAGGCCTCGGGACTAGCGCCTACGAGCAGTACTTC | CASSLGLGTSAYEQYF
NA | TRBD2 | TRBJ2-1 | TRBV6-2/TRBV6-3 | TGTGCCAGCAGTTTAGCGGGACTAGCCTTACGAAACAATGAGCAGTTCTTC | CASSLAGLALRNNEQFF
few | NA | TRBJ2-3 | TRBV20-1 | TGCAGTGCTAGACCCGGGACGACTAGCACAGATACGCAGTATTTT | CSARPGTTSTDTQYF
many | NA | TRBJ2-3 | TRBV7-9 | TGTGCCAGCAGCTTACTTACCGCAGATACGCAGTATTTT | CASSLLTADTQYF
NA | NA | TRBJ1-4 | TRBV7-9 | TGTGCCAGCAGACCAAACGTACAGAGCGGGGGTGAAAAACTGTTTTTT | CASRPNVQSGGEKLFF
few | TRBD1 | TRBJ2-1 | TRBV9 | TGTGCCAGCAGCGTGCTCACAGGGGTGTACAATGAGCAGTTCTTC | CASSVLTGVYNEQFF
few | TRBD1 | TRBJ1-2 | TRBV7-2 | TGTGCCAGCAGCCCATCAACAGGGGACGGCTACACCTTC | CASSPSTGDGYTF
NA | TRBD2 | TRBJ2-5 | TRBV27 | TGTGCCAGCAGGGGACTAGCGGGAGGGCCTTCGTACTTC | CASRGLAGGPSYF
NA | NA | TRBJ2-7 | TRBV15 | TGTGCCACCAGCAGAGGAAGGACTGATACCTACGAGCAGTACTTC | CATSRGRTDTYEQYF
NA | NA | TRBJ1-1 | TRBV29-1 | TGCAGCGTTGAAGCAGGGGTGATGAACACTGAAGCTTTCTTT | CSVEAGVMNTEAFF
NA | NA | TRBJ2-7 | TRBV9 | TGTGCCAGCAGTCCGGGGCAGAACTACGAGCAGTACTTC | CASSPGQNYEQYF
NA | TRBD2 | TRBJ2-1 | TRBV6-2/TRBV6-3 | TGTGCCAGCAGTCCTAGCGGGTACATGGAGTTCTTC | CASSPSGYMEFF
NA | NA | TRBJ2-7 | TRBV12-3/TRBV12-4 | TGTGCCAGCAGTTTCCGGGACGGCTACGAGCAGTACTTC | CASSFRDGYEQYF
few | NA | TRBJ2-5 | TRBV18 | TGTGCCAGCTCACCAGCCAGACCACAAGAGACCCAGTACTTC | CASSPARPQETQYF
many | TRBD2 | TRBJ2-7 | TRBV24-1 | TGTGCCACCAGTGAAGCGGGAGGCGGAGACTCCTACGAGCAGTACTTC | CATSEAGGGDSYEQYF
NA | NA | TRBJ1-4 | TRBV5-1 | TGCGCCAGCTCCCTTAAGGGTGCAACTAATGAAAAACTGTTTTTT | CASSLKGATNEKLFF
few | TRBD1 | TRBJ2-5 | TRBV29-1 | TGCAGCGTTGAAGATCGTCCACAGGGTACAGGGGGAGAGACCCAGTACTTC | CSVEDRPQGTGGETQYF
NA | NA | TRBJ2-3 | TRBV30 | TGTGCCTGGAAAAAGTCCTACCGTTCCACAGATACGCAGTATTTT | CAWKKSYRSTDTQYF
few | NA | TRBJ1-2 | TRBV20-1 | TGCAGTGCTAGAGATCGATGGAATGGCTACACCTTC | CSARDRWNGYTF
few | NA | TRBJ2-3 | TRBV19 | TGTGCCAGTAGTATCGGATGGGGGTCCAGCACAGATACGCAGTATTTT | CASSIGWGSSTDTQYF